Described below is a single T cell receptor beta chain sequence and its context. The CDR3 has 15 residues. V gave up 0 bases and J gave up 2 bases; unmatched junction bases: 3. The germline CDR1 and CDR2 sequences are MNHNY and SVGAGI (reference sequence). This record comes from a study of cytomegalovirus exposure and HLA in healthy donors. Assay: immunoSEQ multiplex PCR; the TCRdb copy retains only in-frame clones and omits some. The profile shows approximately 160,000 clones, roughly nine tenths of them singletons. The TCR comes from a woman aged 25 to 39 in good health and CMV-seronegative. Sequenced material: PBMCs. The V and J genes are TRBV6-6 and TRBJ1-2, with 7 bases lining up with TRBD1. The CDR3 nucleotides are TGTGCCAGCAGTTACTCCAGGGGGGCGAACTATGGCTACACCTTC. This codes for CASSYSRGANYGYTF.